One and the same sample provided the 19 T cell receptor beta chains below, sequenced in a study of regulatory T cells in long-lasting Graves disease. Described time point: newly diagnosed GD, antithyroid drugs for less than 3 months. The TCR library was made from RNA extracted from PBMCs. Through Arm-PCR of CDR3 regions and iRepertoire HTBI primers, TCR beta libraries were built. TCRdb redid the calling of the multiplex PCR reads with MiXCR, one entry per CDR3 protein. The sample yields 350,000 to 450,000 distinct CDR3 sequences, about 10% seen once. The sample was also reused in another study, on T cells in Graves' hyperthyroidism and ophthalmopathy.

The sequencing here drew on peripheral blood mononuclear cells (PBMCs), taken at new diagnosis, from a patient treated with antithyroid drugs. These receptors originate from a woman between 18 and 29 years old with Graves disease.

A note on this clonotype: One junction end does not reproduce the germline sequence, and a read error may be involved. The chain carries TRBV2 and TRBJ1-1; D perhaps matches TRBD1 (5 bases). The CDR3 is made up of 13 amino acids. The V gene's germline CDR1 is SNHLY and CDR2 FYNNEI. The CDR3 sequence is CACSRDSWTEAFF. The CDR3 region has the DNA TGTGCCTGCAGCCGAGACAGTTGGACTGAAGCTTTCTTT.

The table lists this clonotype with many counts. In DNA, the CDR3 is TGTGCCAGCGGACAGGGTTTAACCGGGGAGCTGTTTTTT. Its translation is CASGQGLTGELFF. The chain joins TRBV7-9 to TRBJ2-2, with 8 bases that match TRBD1. The V and J ends lost 8 bases and 5 bases, in that order; junction bases with no gene match: 4. CDR1 and CDR2 from the germline V gene are SEHNR and FQNEAQ (reference sequence). CDR3 length equals 13 residues.

Many counts were recorded for this clonotype. This chain joins TRBV4-1 and TRBJ1-1; D is unresolved. The V gene lost 1 base and the J gene lost 0 bases, with 6 bases spanning the gap. CDR1 MGHRA and CDR2 YSYEKL come from the germline V gene. The CDR3 totals 14 residues. The CDR3 region is CASSQGLMNTEAFF. CDR3 DNA: TGCGCCAGCAGCCAAGGTCTAATGAACACTGAAGCTTTCTTT.

Many counts were recorded for this clonotype. This chain uses TRBV7-6 with TRBJ1-1, with TRBD1 as a possible D gene (6 bases). The CDR3 is 14 residues long. Per the germline V gene, CDR1 is SGHVS and CDR2 is FNYEAQ. V was pared by 0 bases and J by 6 bases, with 11 bases between. The CDR3 is CASSLATGFAEAFF. CDR3 nucleotides: TGTGCCAGCAGCTTAGCTACAGGGTTCGCTGAAGCTTTCTTT.

This clonotype was counted only a few times. The CDR3 coding sequence is TGTGCCAGCAGCCGTCTACAAGGGATAGCGAAAAATAATAATTCACCCCTCCACTTT. Translating gives CASSRLQGIAKNNNSPLHF. This chain joins TRBV11-2 and TRBJ1-6; D unclear. There are 19 residues in the CDR3. Per germline, CDR1 SGHAT and CDR2 FQNNGV. The V end lost 5 bases, the J end lost 5 bases, and 25 bases lay between the germline ends.

This clonotype was observed at least ten times. The chain links TRBV24-1 to TRBJ2-2; 7 nucleotides agree with TRBD1. The J segment lost 6 bases and the V segment lost 4 bases, leaving 7 bases of the junction unmatched. The CDR3 has 15 residues. The germline V gene encodes CDR1 KGHDR and CDR2 SFDVKD. CDR3 sequence: CATSEAGQVAGELFF. The CDR3 coding sequence is TGTGCCACCAGTGAGGCCGGACAGGTCGCCGGGGAGCTGTTTTTT.

Many counts were recorded for this clonotype. The V and J genes are TRBV3-1 and TRBJ2-1, with TRBD2 as a possible D gene (7 bases). Germline V gives CDR1 LGHDT, CDR2 YNNKEL (reference sequence). The CDR3 length is 15 residues. The V end was cut by 1 base, the J end by 5 bases, with 12 bases between. Written as DNA, the CDR3 is TGTGCCAGCAGCCAAGGTGTCGGGGGGCACAATGAGCAGTTCTTC. Translated, it gives CASSQGVGGHNEQFF.

The V call is TRBV29-1, the J call TRBJ1-1, with D maybe TRBD1 (5 bases). Germline assignment: CDR1 SQVTM and CDR2 ANQGSEA. V was pared by 5 bases and J by 5 bases, with 21 bases between. CDR3 length: 15 amino acids. CDR3 residues: CSVRLDRTGGTEAFF. CDR3 DNA: TGCAGCGTTAGGTTGGACCGTACCGGGGGTACTGAAGCTTTCTTT. The whole variable domain, remainder taken from reference TRBV29-1 and TRBJ1-1, is SAVISQKPSRDICQRGTSLTIQCQVDSQVTMMFWYRQQPGQSLTLIATANQGSEATYESGFVIDKFPISRPNLTFSTLTVSNMSPEDSSIYLCSVRLDRTGGTEAFFGQGTRLTVV.

On this clonotype itself: This could be a read error, since a much larger clone is one nucleotide away. V is TRBV6-1 and J is TRBJ2-3, with D hard to call. CDR1 and CDR2 (germline): MNHNS, SASEGT. CDR3 length equals 13 residues. The CDR3, as DNA: TGTGCCAGCAGGGGTGATGTCCCGGATACGCACTATTTT. This codes for CASRGDVPDTHYF.

This clonotype was detected many times. The chain carries TRBV7-2 and TRBJ2-7, with TRBD2 matching over 10 bases. Germline V gives CDR1 SGHTA, CDR2 FQGNSA. The CDR3 is 18 residues long. V shed 5 bases, J shed 2 bases, and the junction held 15 bases outside the gene matches. This CDR3 is CASSKYLVIAGGPYEQYF. DNA for the CDR3: TGTGCCAGCAGCAAGTATCTGGTAATAGCGGGAGGACCCTACGAGCAGTACTTC.

The rearrangement uses TRBV20-1 and TRBJ2-2, with D hard to call. The CDR3 totals 13 residues. Germline assignment: CDR1 DFQATT and CDR2 SNEGSKA (reference sequence). The V and J ends lost 3 bases and 7 bases respectively, with 12 bases between them. In DNA form, the CDR3 reads TGCAGTGCTAGTTACGGATCTGGCGGGGAGCTGTTTTTT. It specifies CSASYGSGGELFF.

This clonotype was counted a few times. The chain employs TRBV4-1 and TRBJ2-7; 12 nucleotides align to TRBD2. The CDR3 extends over 18 amino acids. Germline V gene sequence: CDR1 MGHRA, CDR2 YSYEKL. Trimming removed 1 base from V and 3 bases from J; junction bases left unmatched: 10. The CDR3 bases are TGCGCCAGCAGCCAAGCCCCCTCCGGGACTAGCGGGCACTACGAGCAGTACTTC. It yields the protein CASSQAPSGTSGHYEQYF.

V is TRBV19 and J is TRBJ1-5; D perhaps matches TRBD1 (6 bases). The CDR3 has 15 residues. CDR1 is LNHDA and CDR2 is SQIVND in the germline V gene (reference sequence). V shed 2 bases and J shed 4 bases, with 12 bases lying between them. The CDR3 DNA follows: TGTGCCAGTAGTATAAATGAGGGGGGGAATCAGCCCCAGCATTTT. Protein: CASSINEGGNQPQHF. The whole variable domain, remainder taken from reference TRBV19 and TRBJ1-5, is DGGITQSPKYLFRKEGQNVTLSCEQNLNHDAMYWYRQDPGQGLRLIYYSQIVNDFQKGDIAEGYSVSREKKESFPLTVTSAQKNPTAFYLCASSINEGGNQPQHFGDGTRLSIL.

This clonotype was recorded many times. The chain combines TRBV6-5 with TRBJ2-7; D unresolved. The CDR3 has 16 residues. CDR1 is MNHEY, CDR2 SVGAGI, per germline. Trimming pared 4 bases from V and 1 base from J, leaving 17 bases between. The CDR3 reads CASSSRVYLGSYEQYF. In DNA form, the CDR3 reads TGTGCCAGCAGTTCCCGGGTCTATCTAGGATCCTACGAGCAGTACTTC.

This clonotype was counted between two and nine times. The rearrangement links TRBV9 to TRBJ2-1; a possible D gene is TRBD2 (6 bases). This CDR3 contains 18 residues. Trimming pared 2 bases from V and 0 bases from J, leaving 18 bases between. Germline CDR1 SGDLS, CDR2 YYNGEE. The CDR3 sequence: CASSVLGTSASSYNEQFF. CDR3 DNA: TGTGCCAGCAGCGTCTTAGGGACTTCAGCCAGCTCCTACAATGAGCAGTTCTTC. Combining the CDR3 with reference TRBV9 and TRBJ2-1 gives the whole variable domain DSGVTQTPKHLITATGQRVTLRCSPRSGDLSVYWYQQSLDQGLQFLIQYYNGEERAKGNILERFSAQQFPDLHSELNLSSLELGDSALYFCASSVLGTSASSYNEQFFGPGTRLTVL.

In its sample, this clonotype was seen a few times. The CDR3 nucleotides are TGCAGTGCTAGCGTACCTGGGGGCAGATATGAAGCTTTCTTT. As protein: CSASVPGGRYEAFF. This rearrangement joins TRBV20-1 to TRBJ1-1, with D tentatively TRBD1 (6 bases). Trimming shortened V by 3 bases and J by 7 bases, and 18 bases separated the two germline ends. This CDR3 region has 14 residues. The germline gives CDR1 DFQATT, CDR2 SNEGSKA (reference sequence).

This clonotype has ten or more counts. The chain carries TRBV29-1 and TRBJ2-1; 9 bases are shared with TRBD1. The CDR3 runs to 14 residues. V shed 6 bases and J 5 bases; nucleotides not matched to a gene: 8. Germline values: CDR1 SQVTM, CDR2 ANQGSEA. The CDR3 spells CSVTGTGYNNEQFF. DNA of the CDR3: TGCAGCGTCACCGGGACAGGGTATAACAATGAGCAGTTCTTC.

This clonotype was detected many times. V and J are TRBV5-8 and TRBJ2-7; no firm D call. The V end was cut by 4 bases, the J end by 3 bases, with 11 bases between. Per germline, CDR1 SGHTS and CDR2 YDEGEE. The CDR3 is made up of 13 amino acids. The CDR3 region has the DNA TGTGCCAGCAGCCTCCCGAACAGCTACGAGCAGTACGTC. Its translation is CASSLPNSYEQYV.

The chain links TRBV20-1 to TRBJ1-1; D gene ambiguous. CDR1 is DFQATT, CDR2 SNEGSKA, per germline (reference sequence). The CDR3 is 13 residues long. The V and J ends lost 5 bases and 0 bases respectively, with 10 bases between them. The CDR3 is CSALGRMNTEAFF. DNA of the CDR3: TGCAGTGCTTTAGGGAGGATGAACACTGAAGCTTTCTTT.